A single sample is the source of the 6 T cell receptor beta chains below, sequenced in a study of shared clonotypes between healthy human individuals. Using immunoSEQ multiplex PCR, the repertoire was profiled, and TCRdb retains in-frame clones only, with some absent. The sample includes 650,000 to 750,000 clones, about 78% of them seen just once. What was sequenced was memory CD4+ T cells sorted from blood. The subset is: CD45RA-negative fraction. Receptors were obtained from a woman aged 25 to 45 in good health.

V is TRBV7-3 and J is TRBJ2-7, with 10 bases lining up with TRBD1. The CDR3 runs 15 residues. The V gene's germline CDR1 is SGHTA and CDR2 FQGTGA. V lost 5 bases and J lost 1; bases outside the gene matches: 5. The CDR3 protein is CASSAPGQGSYEQYF. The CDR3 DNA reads TGTGCCAGCAGCGCACCGGGACAGGGGTCCTACGAGCAGTACTTC.

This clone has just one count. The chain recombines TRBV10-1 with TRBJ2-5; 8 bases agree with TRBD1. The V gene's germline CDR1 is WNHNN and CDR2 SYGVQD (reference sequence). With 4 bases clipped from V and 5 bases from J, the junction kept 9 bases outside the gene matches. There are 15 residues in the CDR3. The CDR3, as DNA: TGCGCCAGCAGTGTAGGGCAGGGGGCTCGGGAGACCCAGTACTTC. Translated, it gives CASSVGQGARETQYF.

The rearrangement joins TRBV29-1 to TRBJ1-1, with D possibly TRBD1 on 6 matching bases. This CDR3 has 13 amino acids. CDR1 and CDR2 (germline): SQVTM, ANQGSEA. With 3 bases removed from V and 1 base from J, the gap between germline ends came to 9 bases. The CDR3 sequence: CSVDRDKNTEAFF. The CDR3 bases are TGCAGCGTTGATCGGGACAAGAACACTGAAGCTTTCTTT. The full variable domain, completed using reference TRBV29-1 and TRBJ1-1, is SAVISQKPSRDICQRGTSLTIQCQVDSQVTMMFWYRQQPGQSLTLIATANQGSEATYESGFVIDKFPISRPNLTFSTLTVSNMSPEDSSIYLCSVDRDKNTEAFFGQGTRLTVV.

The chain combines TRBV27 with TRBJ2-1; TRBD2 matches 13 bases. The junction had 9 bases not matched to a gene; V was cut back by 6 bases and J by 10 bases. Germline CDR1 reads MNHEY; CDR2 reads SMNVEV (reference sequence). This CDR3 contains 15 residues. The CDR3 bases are TGTGCCAGCAGACTACTAGCGGGAGGGCCACCCGAGCAGTTCTTC. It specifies CASRLLAGGPPEQFF.

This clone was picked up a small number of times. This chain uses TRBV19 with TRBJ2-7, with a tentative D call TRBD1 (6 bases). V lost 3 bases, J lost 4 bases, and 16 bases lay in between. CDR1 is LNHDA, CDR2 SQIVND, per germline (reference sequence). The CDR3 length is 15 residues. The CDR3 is CASSMGASVEYEQYF. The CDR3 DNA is TGTGCCAGTAGTATGGGGGCGAGTGTCGAATACGAGCAGTACTTC.

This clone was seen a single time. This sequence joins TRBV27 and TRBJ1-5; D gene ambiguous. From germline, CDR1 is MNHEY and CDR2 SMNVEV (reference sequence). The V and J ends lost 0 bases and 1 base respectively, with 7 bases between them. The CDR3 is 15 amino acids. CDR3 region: CASSLSFPSNQPQHF. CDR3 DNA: TGTGCCAGCAGTTTATCGTTCCCAAGCAATCAGCCCCAGCATTTT.